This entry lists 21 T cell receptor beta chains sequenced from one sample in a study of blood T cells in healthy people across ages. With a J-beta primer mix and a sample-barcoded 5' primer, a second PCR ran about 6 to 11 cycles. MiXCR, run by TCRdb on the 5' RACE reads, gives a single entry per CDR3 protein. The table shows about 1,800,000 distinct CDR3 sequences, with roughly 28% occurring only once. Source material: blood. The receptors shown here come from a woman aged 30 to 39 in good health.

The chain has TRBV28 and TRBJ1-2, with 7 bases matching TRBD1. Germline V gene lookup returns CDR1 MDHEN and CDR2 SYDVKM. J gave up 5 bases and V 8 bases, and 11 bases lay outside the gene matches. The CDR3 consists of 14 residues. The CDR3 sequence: CASQPPPGGYGYTF. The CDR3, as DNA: TGTGCCAGCCAGCCCCCACCAGGGGGGTATGGCTACACCTTC.

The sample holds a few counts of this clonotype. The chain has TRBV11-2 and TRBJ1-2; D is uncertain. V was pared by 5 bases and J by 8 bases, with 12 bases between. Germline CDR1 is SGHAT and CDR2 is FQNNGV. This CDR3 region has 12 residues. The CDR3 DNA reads TGTGCCAGCAGCCCTACTTCCGCGGGCTACACCTTC. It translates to CASSPTSAGYTF.

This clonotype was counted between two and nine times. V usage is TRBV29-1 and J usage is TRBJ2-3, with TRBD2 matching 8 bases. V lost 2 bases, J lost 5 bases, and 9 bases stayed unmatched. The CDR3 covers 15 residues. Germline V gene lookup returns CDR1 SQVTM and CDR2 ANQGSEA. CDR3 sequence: CSVEHGRASGDTQYF. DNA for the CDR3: TGCAGCGTTGAACACGGGAGGGCCTCCGGAGATACGCAGTATTTT.

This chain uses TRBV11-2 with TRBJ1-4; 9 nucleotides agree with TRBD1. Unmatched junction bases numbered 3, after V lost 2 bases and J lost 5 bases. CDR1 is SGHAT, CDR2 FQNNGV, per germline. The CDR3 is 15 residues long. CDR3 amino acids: CASSLHGTGNEKLFF. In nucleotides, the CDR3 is TGTGCCAGCAGCTTACATGGGACAGGGAATGAAAAACTGTTTTTT.

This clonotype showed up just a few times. CDR3 bases: TGTGCCAGCATTGAGTTCAGCGGGACATGCTACGAGCAGTACTTC. This sequence encodes CASIEFSGTCYEQYF. This chain links TRBV21-1 with TRBJ2-7; TRBD1 is the table's D call and was not checked against the DNA. TRBV21-1 is classified as a pseudogene. This CDR3 contains 15 residues.

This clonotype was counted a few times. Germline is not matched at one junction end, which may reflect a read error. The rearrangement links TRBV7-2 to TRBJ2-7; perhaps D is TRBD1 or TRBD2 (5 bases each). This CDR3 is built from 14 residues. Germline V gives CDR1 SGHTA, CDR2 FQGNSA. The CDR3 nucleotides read TGTGCCGGCAGTTACCGGGACCCCTACGGCGAGCAGTACTTC. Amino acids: CAGSYRDPYGEQYF.

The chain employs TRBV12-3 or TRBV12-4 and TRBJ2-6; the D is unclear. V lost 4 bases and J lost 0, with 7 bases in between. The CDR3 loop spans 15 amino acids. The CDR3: CASSSFSSGANVLTF. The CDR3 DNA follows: TGTGCCAGCAGTTCTTTCAGCTCTGGGGCCAACGTCCTGACTTTC.

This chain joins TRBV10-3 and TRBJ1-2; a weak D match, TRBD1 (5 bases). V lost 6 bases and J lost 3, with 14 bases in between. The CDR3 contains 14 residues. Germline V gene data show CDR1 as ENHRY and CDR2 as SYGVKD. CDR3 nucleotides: TGTGCCATCAGGAGTCAGGACACCGACTATGGCTACACCTTC. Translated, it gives CAIRSQDTDYGYTF.

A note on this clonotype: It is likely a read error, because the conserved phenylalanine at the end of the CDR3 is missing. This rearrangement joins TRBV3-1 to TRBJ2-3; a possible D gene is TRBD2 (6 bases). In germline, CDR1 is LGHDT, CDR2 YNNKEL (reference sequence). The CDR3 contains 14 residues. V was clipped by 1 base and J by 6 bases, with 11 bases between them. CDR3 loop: CASSQVGGVDTQYL. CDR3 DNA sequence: TGTGCCAGCAGCCAAGTGGGAGGAGTCGATACGCAGTATTTG.

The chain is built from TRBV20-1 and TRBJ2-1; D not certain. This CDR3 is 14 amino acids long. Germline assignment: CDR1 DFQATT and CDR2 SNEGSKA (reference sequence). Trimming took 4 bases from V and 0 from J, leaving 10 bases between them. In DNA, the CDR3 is TGCAGTGCTAATAGACAACGCTCCTACAATGAGCAGTTCTTC. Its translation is CSANRQRSYNEQFF.

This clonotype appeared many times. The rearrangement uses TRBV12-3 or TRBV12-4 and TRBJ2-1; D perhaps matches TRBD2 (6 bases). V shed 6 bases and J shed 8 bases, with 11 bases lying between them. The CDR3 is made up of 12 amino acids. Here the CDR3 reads CASSPGGDEQFF. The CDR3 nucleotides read TGTGCCAGCAGCCCCGGGGGAGATGAGCAGTTCTTC.

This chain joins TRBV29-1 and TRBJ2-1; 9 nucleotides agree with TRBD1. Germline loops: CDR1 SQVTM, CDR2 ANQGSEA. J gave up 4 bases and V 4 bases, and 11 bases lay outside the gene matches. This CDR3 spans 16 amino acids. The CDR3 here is CSVGARDRARYNEQFF. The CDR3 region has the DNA TGCAGCGTTGGGGCCAGGGACAGGGCGCGATACAATGAGCAGTTCTTC.

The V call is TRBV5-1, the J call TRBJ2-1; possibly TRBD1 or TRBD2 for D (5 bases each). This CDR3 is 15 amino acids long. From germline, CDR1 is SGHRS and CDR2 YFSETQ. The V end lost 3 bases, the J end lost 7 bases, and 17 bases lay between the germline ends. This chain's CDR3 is CASSSRGDGRNEQFF. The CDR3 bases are TGCGCCAGCAGCTCAAGGGGAGACGGTCGGAATGAGCAGTTCTTC.

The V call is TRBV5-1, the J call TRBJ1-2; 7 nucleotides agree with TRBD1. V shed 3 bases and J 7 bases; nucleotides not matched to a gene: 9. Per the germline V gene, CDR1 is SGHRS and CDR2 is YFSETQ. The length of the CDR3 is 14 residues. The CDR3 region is CASSSGDSRGGYTF. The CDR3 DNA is TGCGCCAGCAGCTCCGGGGACAGCCGGGGTGGCTACACCTTC.

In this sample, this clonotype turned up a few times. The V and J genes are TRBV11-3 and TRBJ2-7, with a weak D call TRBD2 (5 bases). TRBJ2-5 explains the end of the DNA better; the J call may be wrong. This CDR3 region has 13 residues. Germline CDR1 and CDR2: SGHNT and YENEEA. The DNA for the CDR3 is TGTGCCAGCAGCAAGGACTTTGGGGAGACCCAGTACTTC. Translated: CASSKDFGETQYF.

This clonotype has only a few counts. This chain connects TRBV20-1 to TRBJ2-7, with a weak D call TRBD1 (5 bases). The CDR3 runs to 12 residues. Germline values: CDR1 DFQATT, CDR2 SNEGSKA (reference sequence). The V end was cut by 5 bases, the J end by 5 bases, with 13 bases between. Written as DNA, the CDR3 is TGCAGTGCTCGAAGGGGTTCGAACGAGCAGTACTTC. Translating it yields CSARRGSNEQYF.

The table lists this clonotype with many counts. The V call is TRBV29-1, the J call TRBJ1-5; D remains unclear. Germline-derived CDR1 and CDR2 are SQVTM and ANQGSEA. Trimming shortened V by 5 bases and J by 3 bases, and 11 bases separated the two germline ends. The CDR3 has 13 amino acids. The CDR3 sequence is CSVHNQINQPQHF. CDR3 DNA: TGCAGCGTTCACAACCAAATCAATCAGCCCCAGCATTTT.

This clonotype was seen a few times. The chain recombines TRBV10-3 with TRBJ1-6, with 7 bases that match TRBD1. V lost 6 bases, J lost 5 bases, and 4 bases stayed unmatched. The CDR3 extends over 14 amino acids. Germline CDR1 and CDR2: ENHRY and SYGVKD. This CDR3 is CAIRGTADNSPLHF. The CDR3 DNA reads TGTGCCATCAGGGGGACAGCTGATAATTCACCCCTCCACTTT.

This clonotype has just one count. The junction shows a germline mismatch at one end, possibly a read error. The CDR3 here is CAGSPSRMNYDYTF. CDR3 bases: TGTGCCGGCAGTCCTTCCCGGATGAACTATGACTACACCTTC. This rearrangement joins TRBV6-4 to TRBJ1-2; D not resolved. The CDR3 is 14 amino acids. The germline CDR1 and CDR2 sequences are MRHNA and SNTAGT.

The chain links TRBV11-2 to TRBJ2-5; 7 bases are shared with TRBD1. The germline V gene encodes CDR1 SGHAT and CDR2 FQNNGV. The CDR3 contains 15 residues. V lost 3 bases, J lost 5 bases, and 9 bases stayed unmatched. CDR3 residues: CASSLGQLSMETQYF. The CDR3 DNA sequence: TGTGCCAGCAGCTTGGGACAGCTCTCGATGGAGACCCAGTACTTC.

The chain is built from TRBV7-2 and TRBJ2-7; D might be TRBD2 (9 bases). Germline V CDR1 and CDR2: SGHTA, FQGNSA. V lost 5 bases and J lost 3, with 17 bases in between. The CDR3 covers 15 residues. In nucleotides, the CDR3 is TGTGCCAGCAGCCAGGGGGCTAGCGGGGTCTACGAGCAGTACTTC. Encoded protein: CASSQGASGVYEQYF.